This T cell receptor beta chain was retrieved from a study of T-cell reconstitution after alpha-beta-depleted transplantation in children. Unique molecular identifiers were used in preparing the TCRbeta library. In TCRdb, the PCR reads were re-called with MiXCR into one record per CDR3 protein. The sample includes approximately 490,000 distinct CDR3 sequences, roughly an eighth seen only once; the top ten take over 5.5%. The CDR3 length is 16 residues. Germline-derived CDR1 and CDR2 are ENHRY and SYGVKD. After removal of 0 bases from V and 1 base from J, the junction contained 0 bases not matched to a gene.

The specimen was PBMCs from the stem cell graft donor, collected from the stem cell graft. The chain employs TRBV10-3 and TRBJ2-3; 11 bases are shared with TRBD2. This clonotype was obtained from a human donor who donated a stem cell graft to a child with combined immunodeficiency. CDR3 DNA sequence: TGTGCCATCAGTGAGTCTAGCGGGAGGGGCACAGATACGCAGTATTTT. Its translation is CAISESSGRGTDTQYF.